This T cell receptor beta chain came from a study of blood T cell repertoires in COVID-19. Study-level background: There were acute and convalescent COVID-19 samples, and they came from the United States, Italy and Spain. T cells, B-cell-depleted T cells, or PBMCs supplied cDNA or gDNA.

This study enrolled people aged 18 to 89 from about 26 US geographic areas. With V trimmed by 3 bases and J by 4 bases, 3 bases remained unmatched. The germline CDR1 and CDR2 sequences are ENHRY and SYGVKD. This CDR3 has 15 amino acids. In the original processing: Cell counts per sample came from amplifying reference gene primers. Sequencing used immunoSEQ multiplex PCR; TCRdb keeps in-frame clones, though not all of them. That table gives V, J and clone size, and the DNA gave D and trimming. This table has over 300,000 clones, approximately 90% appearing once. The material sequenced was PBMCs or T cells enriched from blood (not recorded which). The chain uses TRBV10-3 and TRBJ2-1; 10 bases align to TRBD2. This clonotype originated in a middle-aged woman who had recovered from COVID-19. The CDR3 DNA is TGTGCCATCAGTGAAGCGGGAGGGAATTACAATGAGCAGTTCTTC. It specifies CAISEAGGNYNEQFF.